This passage covers 25 T cell receptor beta chains from one sample sequenced in a study. A single record per CDR3 protein comes from TCRdb applying MiXCR to the 5' RACE reads. The sample consists of around 5,600 distinct CDR3 sequences, around half of them appearing once. The sample taken for sequencing was memory CD4+ T cells sorted from blood. The subset was: memory CD4+ T cells, CD4+CD45RO+CD25-. The receptors originated from a female donor with breast cancer.

This sequence joins TRBV5-1 and TRBJ2-1, with TRBD2 identical over 8 bases. The CDR3 covers 14 residues. CDR1 is SGHRS, CDR2 YFSETQ, per germline. Unmatched junction bases numbered 6, after V lost 5 bases and J lost 5 bases. CDR3 nucleotides: TGCGCCAGCAGACGAGCGGGGGACAACAATGAGCAGTTCTTC. It codes for CASRRAGDNNEQFF.

This chain links TRBV12-3 or TRBV12-4 with TRBJ2-6; tentative D call: TRBD2 (5 bases). The germline V and J ends were trimmed by 7 bases and 1 base, with 8 bases remaining between them. The CDR3 covers 14 residues. In nucleotides, the CDR3 is TGTGCCAGCACTTGGGAGTCTGGGGCCAACGTCCTGACTTTC. Its translation: CASTWESGANVLTF.

The gene calls are TRBV4-1 and TRBJ2-4; D is unresolved. CDR1 is MGHRA, CDR2 YSYEKL, per germline. The length of the CDR3 is 15 residues. The germline V and J ends were trimmed by 0 bases and 1 base, with 7 bases remaining between them. The CDR3 spells CASSQDAVAKNIQYF. The CDR3 DNA follows: TGCGCCAGCAGCCAAGACGCGGTGGCCAAAAACATTCAGTACTTC.

V usage is TRBV27 and J usage is TRBJ1-2; tentative D call: TRBD1 (6 bases). This CDR3 comprises 13 residues. CDR1 is MNHEY and CDR2 is SMNVEV in the germline V gene (reference sequence). V lost 8 bases and J 8 bases, leaving 18 bases between the germline ends. The CDR3 region is CASGTINRDGYTF. The CDR3 DNA is TGTGCCAGCGGGACAATAAACAGGGACGGCTACACCTTC.

The CDR3 sequence is CASSLGGDQPQHF. Written as DNA, the CDR3 is TGTGCCAGCAGCTTGGGGGGCGACCAGCCCCAGCATTTT. J is TRBJ1-5 and V is TRBV4-2, with a weak D call TRBD1 (6 bases). Trimming left V 5 bases short and J 7 bases short, with 12 bases between. This CDR3 is 13 amino acids long. The germline CDR1 and CDR2 sequences are LGHNA and YNFKEQ.

This clonotype was seen only once. This chain uses TRBV20-1 with TRBJ2-5; D might be TRBD1 (7 bases). Germline V gives CDR1 DFQATT, CDR2 SNEGSKA (reference sequence). The CDR3 contains 15 residues. V gave up 0 bases and J gave up 4 bases, with 15 bases separating them. The CDR3 loop is CSAREVRQGGETQYF. The CDR3 DNA sequence: TGCAGTGCTAGAGAAGTACGTCAGGGGGGAGAGACCCAGTACTTC.

The chain uses TRBV29-1 and TRBJ2-7, with D possibly being TRBD1 (6 bases). V was cut by 4 bases and J by 0 bases, with 10 bases left in between. CDR3 length: 13 amino acids. Germline CDR1 SQVTM, CDR2 ANQGSEA. In nucleotides, the CDR3 is TGCAGCGTTGTAAGGGGGAGCTCCTACGAGCAGTACTTC. Translating it yields CSVVRGSSYEQYF.

This clonotype has a handful of counts. The rearrangement uses TRBV7-2 and TRBJ2-1; TRBD2 agrees at 11 bases. This CDR3 spans 16 amino acids. CDR1 is SGHTA and CDR2 is FQGNSA in the germline V gene. The J segment lost 8 bases and the V segment lost 1 base, leaving 7 bases of the junction unmatched. The CDR3 protein is CASSLVSSGGWDEQFF. CDR3 nucleotides: TGTGCCAGCAGCTTAGTCTCTAGCGGGGGGTGGGATGAGCAGTTCTTC.

The J gene is TRBJ1-6, the V gene TRBV20-1; weak D call: TRBD1 (5 bases). This CDR3 has 13 amino acids. The V end was cut by 5 bases, the J end by 8 bases, with 13 bases between. Germline V gives CDR1 DFQATT, CDR2 SNEGSKA (reference sequence). CDR3 sequence reads: CSAFQGTDSPLHF. The CDR3 DNA sequence: TGCAGTGCTTTCCAGGGTACCGATTCACCCCTCCACTTT.

The chain recombines TRBV20-1 with TRBJ1-1, with TRBD1 as a possible D gene (6 bases). Per germline, CDR1 DFQATT and CDR2 SNEGSKA (reference sequence). CDR3 length: 15 residues. Trimming pared 6 bases from V and 2 bases from J, leaving 19 bases between. CDR3 sequence (DNA): TGCAGTGCGAGGACAGCCCAAACGTATAACACTGAAGCTTTCTTT. It yields the protein CSARTAQTYNTEAFF.

The chain has TRBV4-1 and TRBJ1-4; TRBD1 aligns across 8 bases. The V gene end was trimmed by 4 bases and the J gene end by 4 bases; junction bases not matched to a gene: 8. Per germline, CDR1 MGHRA and CDR2 YSYEKL. The CDR3 is 16 amino acids. The CDR3 sequence: CASSRQRQGRNEKLFF. In DNA form, the CDR3 reads TGCGCCAGCAGCCGACAGAGACAGGGGCGTAATGAAAAACTGTTTTTT.

J is TRBJ1-5 and V is TRBV12-3 or TRBV12-4; D ambiguous. Trimming shortened V by 4 bases and J by 1 base, and 5 bases separated the two germline ends. The CDR3 has 13 amino acids. CDR3: CASSSQSNQPQHF. CDR3 sequence (DNA): TGTGCCAGCAGTTCCCAGAGCAATCAGCCCCAGCATTTT.

V gene TRBV7-6 combines with J gene TRBJ1-1; tentatively, D is TRBD1 (5 bases). CDR1 is SGHVS, CDR2 FNYEAQ, per germline. This CDR3 comprises 14 residues. The ends were cut back, 0 bases at V and 1 base at J, with 6 bases in the middle. The CDR3 coding sequence is TGTGCCAGCAGCTTAGCGGGGGGGAACACTGAAGCTTTCTTT. It codes for CASSLAGGNTEAFF.

This rearrangement joins TRBV11-1 to TRBJ1-2; D is unclear. Germline loops: CDR1 SGHAT, CDR2 FQDESV (reference sequence). Trimming took 7 bases from V and 2 from J, leaving 14 bases between them. The CDR3 extends over 14 amino acids. In DNA, the CDR3 is TGTGCCAGCACCCCCCTCGGCGGAAACTATGGCTACACCTTC. It yields the protein CASTPLGGNYGYTF.

For this clonotype: It is likely a read error, because the conserved phenylalanine at the end of the CDR3 is missing. The chain has TRBV6-1 and TRBJ1-1; D unresolved. The germline V gene has CDR1 MNHNS and CDR2 SASEGT. The CDR3 runs 13 residues. Trimming took off 7 bases at V and 6 bases at J, with 15 bases between the two ends. CDR3 coding DNA: TGTGCCAGCATAAGGATGGCGGAGTCTGAAGCTTTCTCT. Its translation is CASIRMAESEAFS.

The chain couples TRBV5-1 to TRBJ2-1; tentative D call: TRBD1 (5 bases). TRBJ1-2 explains the end of the DNA better; the J call may be wrong. The CDR3 sequence is 16 residues long. Germline lookup yields CDR1 SGHRS and CDR2 YFSETQ. The CDR3, as DNA: TGCGCCAGCAGCGCGGCCGCAGCAGGGACTAACTATGGCTACACCTTC. This gives the protein CASSAAAAGTNYGYTF.

V gene TRBV20-1 combines with J gene TRBJ1-1, with unresolved D. Germline V gene lookup returns CDR1 DFQATT and CDR2 SNEGSKA (reference sequence). The CDR3 is 16 amino acids. Trimming left V 0 bases short and J 5 bases short, with 19 bases between. CDR3 DNA sequence: TGCAGTGCTAGAGACCTAACATCCCTGGGGTTAACTGAAGCTTTCTTT. The encoded protein is CSARDLTSLGLTEAFF.

This chain uses TRBV2 with TRBJ2-2; no definite D call. Germline CDR1 and CDR2: SNHLY and FYNNEI. Trimming cost V 1 base and J 0 bases, with 6 bases left between them. The CDR3 has 15 amino acids. The CDR3 protein is CASSEVMANTGELFF. The CDR3, as DNA: TGTGCCAGCAGTGAAGTTATGGCGAACACCGGGGAGCTGTTTTTT.

By share of the sample, this clonotype is medium-sized. V usage is TRBV20-1 and J usage is TRBJ2-5; D not certain. The CDR3 contains 11 residues. Germline-derived CDR1 and CDR2 are DFQATT and SNEGSKA (reference sequence). Trimming took 3 bases from V and 5 from J, leaving 7 bases between them. The DNA for the CDR3 is TGCAGTGCTAGTAGTTTTGAGACCCAGTACTTC. It codes for CSASSFETQYF.

CDR3 nucleotides: TGTGCCAGCAGTAAAGCGGGAGCTGCAGAGACCCAGTACTTC. Translating it yields CASSKAGAAETQYF. The chain employs TRBV12-3 or TRBV12-4 and TRBJ2-5; 8 bases match TRBD2. The trim removed 5 bases at V and 4 bases at J, leaving 6 bases unmatched. This CDR3 contains 14 residues.

V and J are TRBV12-3 or TRBV12-4 and TRBJ2-2; D is unclear. The CDR3 spans 15 residues. V was cut by 6 bases and J by 8 bases, with 19 bases left in between. In nucleotides, the CDR3 is TGTGCCAGCAGACGTCTCGGGTGGGCCGCAGGGGAGCTGTTTTTT. Its protein is CASRRLGWAAGELFF.

The CDR3 loop is CASSQDHRGGRTDTQYF. CDR3 in DNA: TGCGCCAGCAGCCAAGATCACCGGGGGGGCCGGACAGATACGCAGTATTTT. The chain employs TRBV4-1 and TRBJ2-3, with TRBD2 matching over 8 bases. Germline V gene sequence: CDR1 MGHRA, CDR2 YSYEKL. V dropped 0 bases and J dropped 3; count of bases not matched to a gene: 8. The CDR3 runs to 17 residues.

This clonotype was observed a few times. The chain carries TRBV29-1 and TRBJ1-5; TRBD1 agrees at 10 bases. The CDR3 is 12 amino acids. Unmatched junction bases numbered 2, after V lost 7 bases and J lost 5 bases. Per the germline V gene, CDR1 is SQVTM and CDR2 is ANQGSEA. The CDR3 DNA sequence: TGCAGCGCAGGGACAGGGGATCAGCCCCAGCATTTT. This gives the protein CSAGTGDQPQHF. Looking up the rest from reference TRBV29-1 and TRBJ1-5 gives the full variable domain: SAVISQKPSRDICQRGTSLTIQCQVDSQVTMMFWYRQQPGQSLTLIATANQGSEATYESGFVIDKFPISRPNLTFSTLTVSNMSPEDSSIYLCSAGTGDQPQHFGDGTRLSIL.

This chain connects TRBV20-1 to TRBJ2-1; D remains unclear. The CDR3 extends over 13 amino acids. The V gene's germline CDR1 is DFQATT and CDR2 SNEGSKA (reference sequence). Trimming cost V 1 base and J 4 bases, with 8 bases left between them. The CDR3 DNA sequence: TGCAGTGCTAGAGGGGCGGCTTACAATGAGCAGTTCTTC. Residues: CSARGAAYNEQFF.

The chain couples TRBV12-3 or TRBV12-4 to TRBJ2-5; tentative D call: TRBD2 (6 bases). V lost 8 bases to trimming and J lost 3 bases, with 7 bases between them. The CDR3 contains 11 residues. The CDR3 sequence: CASSGEETQYF. CDR3 bases: TGTGCCAGCTCGGGGGAAGAGACCCAGTACTTC.